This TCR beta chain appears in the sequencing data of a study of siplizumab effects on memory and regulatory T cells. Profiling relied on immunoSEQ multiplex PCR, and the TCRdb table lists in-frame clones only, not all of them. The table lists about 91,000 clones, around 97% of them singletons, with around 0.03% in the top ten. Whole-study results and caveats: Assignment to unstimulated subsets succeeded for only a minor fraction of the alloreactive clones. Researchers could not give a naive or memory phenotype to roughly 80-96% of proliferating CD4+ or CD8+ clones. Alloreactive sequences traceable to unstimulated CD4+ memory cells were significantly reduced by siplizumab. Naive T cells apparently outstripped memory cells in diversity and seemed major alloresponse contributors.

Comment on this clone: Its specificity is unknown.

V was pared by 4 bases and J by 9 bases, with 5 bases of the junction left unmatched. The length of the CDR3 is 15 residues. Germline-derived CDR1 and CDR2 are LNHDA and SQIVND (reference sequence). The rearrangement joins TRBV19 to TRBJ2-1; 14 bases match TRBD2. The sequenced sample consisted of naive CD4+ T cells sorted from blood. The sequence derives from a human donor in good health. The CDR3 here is CASSTGTSGGVEQFF. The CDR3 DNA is TGTGCCAGTAGTACCGGGACTAGCGGGGGTGTTGAGCAGTTCTTC.